The T cell receptor beta chain described here comes from a study of blood T cell repertoires in COVID-19. Overall study: Donors in the United States, Italy and Spain gave samples during acute or convalescent COVID-19. Sources were T cells, B-cell-depleted T cells, or PBMCs; the material itself was cDNA or gDNA.

Original data processing: Quantification of nucleated cells was approximated via reference gene primer amplification. Sequenced by immunoSEQ multiplex PCR; TCRdb stores in-frame clones only, minus some. V and J calls and clone size are copied from that table; D and trimming were computed from the DNA. The table records a few hundred thousand clones, more than 65% of them present only once. This CDR3 region has 15 residues. Germline CDR1 is MDHEN and CDR2 is SYDVKM. J lost 7 bases, V lost 6 bases, and 7 bases had no gene match. The source material was peripheral blood. This clonotype originated in a woman in her thirties or forties who had recovered from COVID-19. V gene TRBV28 combines with J gene TRBJ2-1, with 12 nucleotides matching TRBD2. The CDR3 loop reads CASSTPGLAGNEQFF. The CDR3 DNA follows: TGTGCCAGCAGCACTCCGGGACTAGCGGGTAATGAGCAGTTCTTC.